The source of this T cell receptor (beta chain) is a study of CD8+CD57+ T cells in acquired aplastic anemia. Study in general: Each DNA sample taken from sorted CD4+ and CD8+ cells came to approximately 3 ug on average. General observations from the study: The number of CD8+ CDR3 sequences shared by patients and controls was under 35.

Those patients picked for sequencing had displayed CD8+CD57+ cell expansion on flow cytometry. This CDR3 region has 12 residues. Per germline, CDR1 SNHLY and CDR2 FYNNEI. The use of genomic DNA as template underpinned the TCR beta VDJ and CDR3 profiling. TCRdb passed the reads through MiXCR, listing each CDR3 protein once. The sample yields 270,000 or so distinct CDR3 sequences, less than 85% seen once. On this clonotype itself: The antigen is not known. The germline gene is not matched at one end of the junction; a read error may be the cause.

J is TRBJ2-2 and V is TRBV2; perhaps TRBD2 as D (5 bases). This TCR came from a human donor with aplastic anemia. The specimen was sorted CD4+, CD8+, or CD8+CD57+ T cells (not recorded which) from PBMCs. CDR3: CASGLGPGEMFF. The CDR3 nucleotides are TGTGCCAGCGGCTTAGGACCCGGGGAGATGTTTTTT.